Only a few counts were recorded for the clone carrying this T cell receptor beta chain. What it binds is unknown. Using MiXCR, TCRdb reanalyzed the PCR reads. The sample holds about 39,000 clones, approximately 19% seen once. Thyroid surgery was performed in patients who had received no treatment beforehand. These data belong to a study of metastatic and nonmetastatic thyroid tumors. Study context: Comparison of repertoires was carried out across blood and tumor or nodule tissue from malignant and benign thyroid patients.

Findings and caveats of the study: Across blood and tumor, TCR beta diversity in malignant thyroid tumors was reportedly significantly higher than in benign nodules.

Germline CDR1 reads MNHEY; CDR2 reads SMNVEV (reference sequence). This CDR3 has 13 amino acids. The germline V and J ends were trimmed by 4 bases and 7 bases, with 13 bases remaining between them. The receptor was derived from a female donor with papillary thyroid cancer or a benign thyroid nodule (not recorded which). Some clones in this sample may be carry-over from other donors' samples. This chain connects TRBV27 to TRBJ1-2, with D uncertain. What was sequenced was tumor tissue. CDR3 bases: TGTGCCAGCAGTTCGACGGGTCTCGGTGGCTACACCTTC. This sequence encodes CASSSTGLGGYTF.